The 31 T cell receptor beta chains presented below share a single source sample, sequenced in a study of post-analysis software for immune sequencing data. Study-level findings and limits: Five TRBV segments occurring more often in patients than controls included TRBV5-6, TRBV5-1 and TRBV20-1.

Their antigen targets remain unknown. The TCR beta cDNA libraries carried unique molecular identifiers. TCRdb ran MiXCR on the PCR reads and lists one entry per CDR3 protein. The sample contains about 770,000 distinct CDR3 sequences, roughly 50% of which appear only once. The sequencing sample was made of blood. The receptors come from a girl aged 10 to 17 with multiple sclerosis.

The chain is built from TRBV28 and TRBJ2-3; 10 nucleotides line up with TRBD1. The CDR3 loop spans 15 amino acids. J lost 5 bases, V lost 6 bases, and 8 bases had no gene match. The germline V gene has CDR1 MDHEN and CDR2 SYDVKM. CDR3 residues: CASRGDRGYEDTQYF. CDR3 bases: TGTGCCAGCAGAGGGGACAGGGGATACGAAGATACGCAGTATTTT. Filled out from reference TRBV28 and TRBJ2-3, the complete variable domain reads DVKVTQSSRYLVKRTGEKVFLECVQDMDHENMFWYRQDPGLGLRLIYFSYDVKMKEKGDIPEGYSVSREKKERFSLILESASTNQTSMYLCASRGDRGYEDTQYFGPGTRLTVL.

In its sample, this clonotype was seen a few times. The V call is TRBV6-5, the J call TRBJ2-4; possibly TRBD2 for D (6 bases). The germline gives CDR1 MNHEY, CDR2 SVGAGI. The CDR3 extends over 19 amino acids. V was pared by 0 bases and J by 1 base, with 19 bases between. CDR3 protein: CASSYSPLLGGMAKNIQYF. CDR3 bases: TGTGCCAGCAGTTACTCGCCACTCCTTGGAGGGATGGCCAAAAACATTCAGTACTTC.

CDR3 amino acids: CASSVVAGGPYEQFF. As DNA, the CDR3 is TGTGCCAGCAGCGTAGTGGCGGGAGGGCCGTATGAGCAGTTCTTC. The gene calls are TRBV9 and TRBJ2-1; 9 nucleotides line up with TRBD2. The V and J ends lost 0 bases and 8 bases, in that order; junction bases with no gene match: 6. Germline V CDR1 and CDR2: SGDLS, YYNGEE. CDR3 size: 15 residues.

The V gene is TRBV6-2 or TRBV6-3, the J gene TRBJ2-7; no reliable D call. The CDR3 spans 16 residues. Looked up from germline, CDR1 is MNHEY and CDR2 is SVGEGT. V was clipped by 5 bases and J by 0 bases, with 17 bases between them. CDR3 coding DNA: TGTGCCAGCAGTCCCAATGGGCCTTTCGCCTCCTACGAGCAGTACTTC. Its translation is CASSPNGPFASYEQYF.

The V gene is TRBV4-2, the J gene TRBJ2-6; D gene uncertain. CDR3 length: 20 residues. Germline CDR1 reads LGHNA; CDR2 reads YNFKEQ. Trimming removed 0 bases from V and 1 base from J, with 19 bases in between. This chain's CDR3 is CASSQDRLWAGLSGANVLTF. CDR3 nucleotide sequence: TGTGCCAGCAGCCAAGATCGGTTGTGGGCAGGCCTGTCTGGGGCCAACGTCCTGACTTTC.

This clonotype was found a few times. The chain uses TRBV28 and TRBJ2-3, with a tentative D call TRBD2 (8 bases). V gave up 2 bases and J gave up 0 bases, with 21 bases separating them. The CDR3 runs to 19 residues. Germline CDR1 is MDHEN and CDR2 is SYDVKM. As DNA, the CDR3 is TGTGCCAGCAGTTTAGGACAGGAGGTTTCTAGCGGGAGCACAGATACGCAGTATTTT. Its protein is CASSLGQEVSSGSTDTQYF.

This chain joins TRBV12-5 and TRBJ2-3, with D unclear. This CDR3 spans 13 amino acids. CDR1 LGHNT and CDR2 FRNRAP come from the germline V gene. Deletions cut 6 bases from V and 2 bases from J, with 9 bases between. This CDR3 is CASGPGNTDTQYF. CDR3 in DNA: TGTGCTAGTGGCCCGGGTAACACAGATACGCAGTATTTT.

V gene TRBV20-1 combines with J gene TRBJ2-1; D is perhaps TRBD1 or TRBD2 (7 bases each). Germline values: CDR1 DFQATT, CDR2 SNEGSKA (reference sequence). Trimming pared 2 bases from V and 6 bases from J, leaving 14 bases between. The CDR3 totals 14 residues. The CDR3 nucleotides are TGCAGTGCTAGACTCGCAGGGGGGGCCAATGAGCAGTTCTTC. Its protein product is CSARLAGGANEQFF.

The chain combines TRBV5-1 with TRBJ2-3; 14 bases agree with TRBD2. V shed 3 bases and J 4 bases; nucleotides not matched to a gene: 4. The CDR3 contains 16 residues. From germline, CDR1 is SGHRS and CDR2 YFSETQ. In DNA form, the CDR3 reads TGCGCCAGCAGCTCGGGACTAGCGGGAGCGCCAGATACGCAGTATTTT. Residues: CASSSGLAGAPDTQYF.

CDR3 sequence (DNA): TGTGCCAGCAGTCACGTGGGCAGCTCCTACGAGCAGTACTTC. Translation: CASSHVGSSYEQYF. This sequence joins TRBV12-3 or TRBV12-4 and TRBJ2-7, with D uncertain. The CDR3 is made up of 14 amino acids. V was pared by 5 bases and J by 0 bases, with 11 bases between.

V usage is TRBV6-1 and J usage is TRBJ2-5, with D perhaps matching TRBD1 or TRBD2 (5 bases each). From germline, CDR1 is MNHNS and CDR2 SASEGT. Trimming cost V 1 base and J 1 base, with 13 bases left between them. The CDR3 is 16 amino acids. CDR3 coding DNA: TGTGCCAGCAGTGAAGGGGACGGTCGACCCCAAGAGACCCAGTACTTC. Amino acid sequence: CASSEGDGRPQETQYF.

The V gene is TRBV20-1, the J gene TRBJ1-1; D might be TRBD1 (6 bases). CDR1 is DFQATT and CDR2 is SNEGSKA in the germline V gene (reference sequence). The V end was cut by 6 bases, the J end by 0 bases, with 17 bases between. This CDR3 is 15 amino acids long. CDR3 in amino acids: CSAPIPGQLNTEAFF. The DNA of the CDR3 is TGCAGTGCCCCCATCCCCGGACAGCTGAACACTGAAGCTTTCTTT.

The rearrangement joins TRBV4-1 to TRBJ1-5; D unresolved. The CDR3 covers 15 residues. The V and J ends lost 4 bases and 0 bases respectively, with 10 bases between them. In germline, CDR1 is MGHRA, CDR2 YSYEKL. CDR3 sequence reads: CASSRDLGSNQPQHF. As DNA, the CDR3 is TGCGCCAGCAGCCGCGACCTCGGTAGCAATCAGCCCCAGCATTTT.

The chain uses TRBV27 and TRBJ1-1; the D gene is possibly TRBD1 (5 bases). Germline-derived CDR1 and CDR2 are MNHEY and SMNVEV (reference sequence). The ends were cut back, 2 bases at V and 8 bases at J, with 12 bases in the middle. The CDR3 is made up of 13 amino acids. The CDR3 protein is CASSLGADREAFF. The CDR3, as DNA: TGTGCCAGCAGTTTAGGGGCAGACCGGGAAGCTTTCTTT.

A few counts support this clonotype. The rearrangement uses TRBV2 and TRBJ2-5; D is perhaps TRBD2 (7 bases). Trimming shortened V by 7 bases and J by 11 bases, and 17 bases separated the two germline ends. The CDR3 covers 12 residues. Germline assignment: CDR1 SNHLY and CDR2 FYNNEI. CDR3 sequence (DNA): TGTGCCAGCACTGAGGGGGGGTATGAGCAGTACTTC. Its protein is CASTEGGYEQYF.

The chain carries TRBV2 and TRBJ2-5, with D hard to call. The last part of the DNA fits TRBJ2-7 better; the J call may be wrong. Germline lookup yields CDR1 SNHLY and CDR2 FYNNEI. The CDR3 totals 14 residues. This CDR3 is CASSDSGLMYEQYF. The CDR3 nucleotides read TGTGCCAGCAGTGATTCTGGGTTAATGTACGAGCAGTACTTC.

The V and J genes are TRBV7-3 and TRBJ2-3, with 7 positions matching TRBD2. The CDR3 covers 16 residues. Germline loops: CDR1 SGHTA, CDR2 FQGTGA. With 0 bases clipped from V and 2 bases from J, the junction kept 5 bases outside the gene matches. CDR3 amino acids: CASSLTSSGNTDTQYF. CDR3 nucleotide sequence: TGTGCCAGCAGCTTAACCTCCAGCGGGAACACAGATACGCAGTATTTT.

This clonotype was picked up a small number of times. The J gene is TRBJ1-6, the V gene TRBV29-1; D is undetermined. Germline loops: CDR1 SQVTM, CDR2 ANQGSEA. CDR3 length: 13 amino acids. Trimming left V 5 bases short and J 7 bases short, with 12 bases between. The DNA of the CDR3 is TGCAGCGTTCGGGAGGCAGCGAATTCACCCCTCCACTTT. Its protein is CSVREAANSPLHF.

The CDR3 DNA reads TGCAGTGCTAGAGCGCAGGGGGATAGCTCCTACAATGAGCAGTTCTTC. Protein product: CSARAQGDSSYNEQFF. The V call is TRBV20-1, the J call TRBJ2-1; 7 bases agree with TRBD1. Trimming removed 1 base from V and 0 bases from J; junction bases left unmatched: 6. The CDR3 sequence is 16 residues long. CDR1 DFQATT and CDR2 SNEGSKA come from the germline V gene (reference sequence).

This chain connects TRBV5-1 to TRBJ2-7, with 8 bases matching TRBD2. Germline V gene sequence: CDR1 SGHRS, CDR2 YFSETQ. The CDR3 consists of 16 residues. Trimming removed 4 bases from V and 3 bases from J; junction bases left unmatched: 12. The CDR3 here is CASSDDLAGRVYEQYF. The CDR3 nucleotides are TGCGCCAGCAGCGATGATCTAGCGGGCCGGGTCTACGAGCAGTACTTC.

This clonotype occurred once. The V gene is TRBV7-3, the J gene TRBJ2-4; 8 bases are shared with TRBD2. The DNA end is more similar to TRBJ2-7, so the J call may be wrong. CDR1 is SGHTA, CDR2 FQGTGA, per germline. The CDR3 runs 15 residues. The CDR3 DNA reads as TGTGCCAGCAGCCAACAGAGCGGGAGCGGGTACGAGCAGTACTTC. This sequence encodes CASSQQSGSGYEQYF.

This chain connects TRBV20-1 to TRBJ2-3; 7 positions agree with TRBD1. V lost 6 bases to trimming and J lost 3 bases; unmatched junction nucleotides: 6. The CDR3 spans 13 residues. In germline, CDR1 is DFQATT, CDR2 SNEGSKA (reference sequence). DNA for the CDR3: TGCAGTGCCCAAGGGGGCGGAACAGATACGCAGTATTTT. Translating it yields CSAQGGGTDTQYF.

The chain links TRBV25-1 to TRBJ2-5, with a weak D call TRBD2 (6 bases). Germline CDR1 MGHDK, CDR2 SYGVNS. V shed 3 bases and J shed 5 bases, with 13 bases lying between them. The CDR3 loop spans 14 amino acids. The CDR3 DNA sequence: TGTGCCAGCAGTGAGGGGGGTAGTTCGGAGACCCAGTACTTC. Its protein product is CASSEGGSSETQYF. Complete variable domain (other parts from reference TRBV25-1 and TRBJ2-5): EADIYQTPRYLVIGTGKKITLECSQTMGHDKMYWYQQDPGMELHLIHYSYGVNSTEKGDLSSESTVSRIRTEHFPLTLESARPSHTSQYLCASSEGGSSETQYFGPGTRLLVL.

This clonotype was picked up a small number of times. CDR3 coding DNA: TGCAGTGCGAGCCTCGGGTCAGGGGGAATTGGCGAGCAGTACTTC. It translates to CSASLGSGGIGEQYF. The chain uses TRBV20-1 and TRBJ2-7; 7 bases fit TRBD1. The CDR3 is made up of 15 amino acids. Germline V lookup: CDR1 DFQATT, CDR2 SNEGSKA (reference sequence). V shed 6 bases, J shed 6 bases, and the junction held 17 bases outside the gene matches.

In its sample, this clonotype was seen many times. CDR3 sequence reads: CASSLQGSAAYEQYF. The CDR3 DNA is TGTGCCAGCAGCCTACAGGGATCGGCCGCCTACGAGCAGTACTTC. The rearrangement joins TRBV11-1 to TRBJ2-7; D might be TRBD1 (6 bases). Germline CDR1 and CDR2: SGHAT and FQDESV (reference sequence). The CDR3 is 15 residues long. Trimming removed 5 bases at V and 2 bases at J, with 16 bases between.

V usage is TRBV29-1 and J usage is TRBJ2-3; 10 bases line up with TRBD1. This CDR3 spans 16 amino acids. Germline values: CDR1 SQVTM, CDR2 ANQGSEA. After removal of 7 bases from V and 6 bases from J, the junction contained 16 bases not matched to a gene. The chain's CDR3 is CSAPPGTGVGGDTQYF. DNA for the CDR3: TGCAGCGCCCCCCCCGGGACAGGGGTGGGGGGGGATACGCAGTATTTT.

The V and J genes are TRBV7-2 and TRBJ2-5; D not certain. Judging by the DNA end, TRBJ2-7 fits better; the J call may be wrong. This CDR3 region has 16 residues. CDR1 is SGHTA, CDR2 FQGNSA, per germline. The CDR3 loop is CASSLGWRPRAYEQYF. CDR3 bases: TGTGCCAGCAGCTTAGGGTGGCGGCCCCGGGCCTACGAGCAGTACTTC.

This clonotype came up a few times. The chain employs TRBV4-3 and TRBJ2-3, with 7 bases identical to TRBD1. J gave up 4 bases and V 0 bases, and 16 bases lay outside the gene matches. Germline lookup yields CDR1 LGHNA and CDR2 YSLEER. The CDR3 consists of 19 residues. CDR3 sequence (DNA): TGCGCCAGCAGCCAAGAGGCTTTCAACAGGGGTGAGGGCTCAGATACGCAGTATTTT. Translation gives CASSQEAFNRGEGSDTQYF.

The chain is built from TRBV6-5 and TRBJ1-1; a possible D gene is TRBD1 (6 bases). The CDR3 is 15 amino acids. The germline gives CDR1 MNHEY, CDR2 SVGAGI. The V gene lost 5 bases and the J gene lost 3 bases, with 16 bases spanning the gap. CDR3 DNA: TGTGCCAGCAGTCCATGGGTCAGGGGCCACACTGAAGCTTTCTTT. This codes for CASSPWVRGHTEAFF.

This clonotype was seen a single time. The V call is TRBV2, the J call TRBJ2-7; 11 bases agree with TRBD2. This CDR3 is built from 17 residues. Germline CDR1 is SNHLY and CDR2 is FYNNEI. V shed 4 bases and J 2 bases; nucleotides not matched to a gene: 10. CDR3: CASSGDFSGRVPYEQYF. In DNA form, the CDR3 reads TGTGCCAGCAGTGGGGACTTTAGCGGGAGGGTACCCTACGAGCAGTACTTC. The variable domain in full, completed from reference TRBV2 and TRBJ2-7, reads EPEVTQTPSHQVTQMGQEVILRCVPISNHLYFYWYRQILGQKVEFLVSFYNNEISEKSEIFDDQFSVERPDGSNFTLKIRSTKLEDSAMYFCASSGDFSGRVPYEQYFGPGTRLTVT.

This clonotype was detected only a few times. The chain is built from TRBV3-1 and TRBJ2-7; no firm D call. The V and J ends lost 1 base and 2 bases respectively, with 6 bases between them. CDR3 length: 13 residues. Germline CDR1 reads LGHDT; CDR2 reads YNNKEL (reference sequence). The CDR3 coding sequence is TGTGCCAGCAGCCAAGCCCCGGCCTACGAGCAGTACTTC. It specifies CASSQAPAYEQYF.